These 16 T cell receptor beta chains were all obtained from the same sample, sequenced in a study of PD-1 blockade in classical Hodgkin lymphoma. Here immunoSEQ multiplex PCR was the method, and the copy in TCRdb shows in-frame clones only, minus some. The profile shows 96,000 or so clones, about 92% of them singletons. As for time point: cycle 4 day 1 (C4D1), after 6 weeks of nivolumab. Every patient experienced relapse after autologous stem cell transplantation, and brentuximab vedotin exposure varied. Source: peripheral blood mononuclear cells (PBMCs), taken before the fourth cycle of nivolumab. These receptors were collected from a human donor with classical Hodgkin lymphoma.

The chain recombines TRBV6-4 with TRBJ2-1; the D is unclear. The V end was cut by 4 bases, the J end by 7 bases, with 8 bases between. In germline, CDR1 is MRHNA, CDR2 SNTAGT. CDR3 length: 12 amino acids. CDR3 bases: TGTGCCAGCAGTGGGTTGGGGAATGAGCAGTTCTTC. This encodes CASSGLGNEQFF.

V usage is TRBV10-1 and J usage is TRBJ2-1; 8 bases match TRBD2. CDR1 and CDR2 (germline): WNHNN, SYGVQD (reference sequence). Germline trimming cut 2 bases from V and 3 bases from J; bases unmatched to any gene: 3. This CDR3 comprises 15 residues. The CDR3 bases are TGCGCCAGCAGTGAGGCGGGAGGCCTCTACAATGAGCAGTTCTTC. Amino acids: CASSEAGGLYNEQFF.

The rearrangement joins TRBV28 to TRBJ2-7; no firm D call. The CDR3 runs 14 residues. V gave up 3 bases and J gave up 3 bases, with 12 bases separating them. CDR1 and CDR2 (germline): MDHEN, SYDVKM. The CDR3 DNA follows: TGTGCCAGCAGTTTTTGGAAAAAGCACTACGAGCAGTACTTC. This sequence encodes CASSFWKKHYEQYF. Complete variable domain (other parts from reference TRBV28 and TRBJ2-7): DVKVTQSSRYLVKRTGEKVFLECVQDMDHENMFWYRQDPGLGLRLIYFSYDVKMKEKGDIPEGYSVSREKKERFSLILESASTNQTSMYLCASSFWKKHYEQYFGPGTRLTVT.

The chain carries TRBV5-1 and TRBJ1-2, with 8 bases lining up with TRBD1. The CDR3 is 17 residues long. The germline gives CDR1 SGHRS, CDR2 YFSETQ. Losses at the gene ends were 4 bases for V and 5 bases for J; bases not matched to a gene: 16. The CDR3 DNA reads TGCGCCAGCAGCCCCCAAGTACAAGGACAGGGATTATATGGCTACACCTTC. It yields the protein CASSPQVQGQGLYGYTF.

This clone was seen only once. V and J are TRBV30 and TRBJ1-2; D gene ambiguous. V gave up 8 bases and J gave up 8 bases, with 15 bases separating them. The CDR3 extends over 11 amino acids. Germline V gene sequence: CDR1 GTSNPN, CDR2 SVGIG (reference sequence). The DNA of the CDR3 is TGTGCCGGGTTCGTGAAACAAGGCTACACCTTC. This encodes CAGFVKQGYTF.

The J gene is TRBJ2-3, the V gene TRBV19; 10 nucleotides align to TRBD2. This CDR3 region has 16 residues. The germline CDR1 and CDR2 sequences are LNHDA and SQIVND (reference sequence). With 4 bases clipped from V and 1 base from J, the junction kept 5 bases outside the gene matches. The CDR3 DNA is TGTGCCAGTAGTACCACCGGGACTAGCGGCACAGATACGCAGTATTTT. Amino acids: CASSTTGTSGTDTQYF. Full variable domain (outside the CDR3, taken from reference TRBV19 and TRBJ2-3): DGGITQSPKYLFRKEGQNVTLSCEQNLNHDAMYWYRQDPGQGLRLIYYSQIVNDFQKGDIAEGYSVSREKKESFPLTVTSAQKNPTAFYLCASSTTGTSGTDTQYFGPGTRLTVL.

In its sample, this clone was seen once. The V and J genes are TRBV5-4 and TRBJ1-2, with D possibly being TRBD1 (6 bases). Germline V gives CDR1 SGHNT, CDR2 YYREEE (reference sequence). Trimming stripped 0 bases from V and 5 bases from J, with 17 bases between. This CDR3 has 16 residues. The DNA of the CDR3 is TGTGCCAGCAGCTTGGGGGAGGCGGGGGCTAGTTATGGCTACACCTTC. It yields the protein CASSLGEAGASYGYTF.

This clone has just a few counts. This chain connects TRBV4-2 to TRBJ2-3, with D hard to call. The V gene's germline CDR1 is LGHNA and CDR2 YNFKEQ. V dropped 0 bases and J dropped 7 bases, with 14 bases sitting between them. This CDR3 is built from 15 residues. The CDR3 reads CASSQEVGRLNTQYF. The CDR3 DNA reads as TGTGCCAGCAGCCAAGAAGTGGGTAGGCTAAATACGCAGTATTTT.

To note about this clone: Because the CDR3's place on the DNA is in doubt, the DNA is left out and the CDR3 is given as listed by TCRdb. The chain carries TRBV27 and TRBJ1-1. The CDR3 is 14 residues long, counting both termini. Germline-derived CDR1 and CDR2 are MNHEY and SMNVEV (reference sequence). The CDR3 spells CASSFGVGAGITFF.

The chain employs TRBV7-2 and TRBJ2-4, with D perhaps matching TRBD1 or TRBD2 (6 bases each). This CDR3 region has 16 residues. CDR1 and CDR2 (germline): SGHTA, FQGNSA. Trimming removed 4 bases at V and 2 bases at J, with 15 bases between. The CDR3 loop reads CASSSVEGTTKNIQYF. CDR3 coding DNA: TGTGCCAGCAGCTCTGTGGAGGGGACAACCAAAAACATTCAGTACTTC.

The chain employs TRBV2 and TRBJ1-1; possible D gene TRBD1, 5 bases. Germline V gene sequence: CDR1 SNHLY, CDR2 FYNNEI. CDR3 size: 13 residues. Trimming removed 6 bases from V and 6 bases from J, with 14 bases in between. CDR3 DNA sequence: TGTGCCAGCAGGCCCGGGGGGGTACCTGAAGCTTTCTTT. Its translation is CASRPGGVPEAFF.

The rearrangement uses TRBV9 and TRBJ2-2, with D uncertain. Germline V gene lookup returns CDR1 SGDLS and CDR2 YYNGEE. Deletions cut 1 base from V and 8 bases from J, with 6 bases between. This CDR3 region has 12 residues. The CDR3 region has the DNA TGTGCCAGCAGCGTACCCAAGGGGGAGCTGTTTTTT. This sequence encodes CASSVPKGELFF.

The rearrangement uses TRBV14 and TRBJ2-3; D unresolved. The ends were cut back, 4 bases at V and 3 bases at J, with 11 bases in the middle. The CDR3 totals 14 residues. In germline, CDR1 is SGHDN, CDR2 FVKESK. Here the CDR3 reads CASSPISRTDTQYF. The CDR3 DNA is TGTGCCAGCAGCCCGATTTCCAGGACAGATACGCAGTATTTT.

V is TRBV7-2 and J is TRBJ2-5; D might be TRBD2 (6 bases). CDR1 is SGHTA and CDR2 is FQGNSA in the germline V gene. The length of the CDR3 is 16 residues. V shed 7 bases and J shed 5 bases, with 23 bases lying between them. Here the CDR3 reads CASNYGGALRGETQYF. In DNA form, the CDR3 reads TGTGCCAGCAACTACGGAGGGGCGTTGCGAGGGGAGACCCAGTACTTC.

V is TRBV2 and J is TRBJ2-7; D perhaps matches TRBD1 (6 bases). The CDR3 extends over 14 amino acids. Trimming removed 9 bases at V and 2 bases at J, with 17 bases between. The germline gives CDR1 SNHLY, CDR2 FYNNEI. CDR3 sequence (DNA): TGTGCCAGTAACAGGGTACCTCGAACCTACGAGCAGTACTTC. Amino acids: CASNRVPRTYEQYF.

J is TRBJ1-1 and V is TRBV2, with 7 bases aligning to TRBD1. This CDR3 comprises 13 residues. The germline CDR1 and CDR2 sequences are SNHLY and FYNNEI. V dropped 2 bases and J dropped 5; count of bases not matched to a gene: 2. As DNA, the CDR3 is TGTGCCAGCAGTGAACTGGACAGGACTGAAGCTTTCTTT. As protein: CASSELDRTEAFF.